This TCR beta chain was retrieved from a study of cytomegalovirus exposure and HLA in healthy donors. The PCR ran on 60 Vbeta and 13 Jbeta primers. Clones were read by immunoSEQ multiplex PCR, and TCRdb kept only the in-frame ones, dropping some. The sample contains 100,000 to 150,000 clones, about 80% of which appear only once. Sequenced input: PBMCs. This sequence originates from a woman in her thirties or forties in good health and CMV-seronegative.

The CDR3 spells CASSQAYQETQYF. The CDR3 DNA follows: TGCGCCAGCAGCCAGGCCTACCAAGAGACCCAGTACTTC. V usage is TRBV4-1 and J usage is TRBJ2-5; D remains ambiguous. The CDR3 contains 13 residues. Per the germline V gene, CDR1 is MGHRA and CDR2 is YSYEKL. V was clipped by 3 bases and J by 0 bases, with 5 bases between them.